This T cell receptor beta chain is from a study of metastatic and nonmetastatic thyroid tumors. TCRdb redid the clone calls on the PCR reads using MiXCR. This sample has 20,000 to 25,000 clones, with around a sixth found just once. This clone was seen many times. Thyroid surgery was preceded by no treatment in any patient. The CDR3 runs 14 residues. Trimming at V came to 3 bases and at J to 4 bases, leaving 3 bases not matched to a gene. Germline values: CDR1 SGHTA, CDR2 FQGNSA. The V call is TRBV7-2, the J call TRBJ1-2; TRBD1 agrees at 9 bases. The receptor was isolated from a female donor with papillary thyroid cancer or a benign thyroid nodule (not recorded which). Some clones in this sample may be carry-over from other donors' samples. Sample: blood. This CDR3 is CASSFQDRGYGYTF. DNA of the CDR3: TGTGCCAGCAGCTTCCAGGACAGGGGCTATGGCTACACCTTC.